The following is a TCR beta chain sequence with its context. This entry belongs to a study of control samples from healthy donors and cancer patients. The V and J ends lost 2 bases and 0 bases respectively, with 10 bases between them. Looked up from germline, CDR1 is MNHEY and CDR2 is SVGAGI. This CDR3 has 15 amino acids. Here immunoSEQ multiplex PCR was the method, and the copy in TCRdb shows in-frame clones only, minus some. Seen here are just under 100,000 clones, approximately 95% observed once, and the top ten hold around 8.2%. The chain employs TRBV6-5 and TRBJ2-5; the D gene could be TRBD1 or TRBD2 (5 bases each). Sequencing was done on a sample of blood. The clonotype comes from a young man in good health. In DNA form, the CDR3 reads TGTGCCAGCAGTTACCAGGGACGGAACCAAGAGACCCAGTACTTC. Its protein product is CASSYQGRNQETQYF.